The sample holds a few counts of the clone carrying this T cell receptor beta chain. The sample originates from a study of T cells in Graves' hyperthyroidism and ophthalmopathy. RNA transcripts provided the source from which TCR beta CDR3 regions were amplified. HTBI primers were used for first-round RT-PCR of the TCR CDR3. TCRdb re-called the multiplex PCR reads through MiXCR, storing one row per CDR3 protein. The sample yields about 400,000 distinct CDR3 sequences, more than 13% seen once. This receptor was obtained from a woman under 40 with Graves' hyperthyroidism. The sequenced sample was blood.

CDR3 residues: CASSQFSEKLFF. CDR3 sequence (DNA): TGTGCCAGCAGCCAATTCAGCGAAAAACTGTTTTTT. The chain links TRBV3-1 to TRBJ1-4; D gene unclear. The CDR3 loop spans 12 amino acids. Looked up from germline, CDR1 is LGHDT and CDR2 is YNNKEL (reference sequence). V lost 2 bases, J lost 8 bases, and 6 bases lay in between.